Each of the 16 T cell receptor beta chains below was sequenced from the same sample in a study of blood T cell repertoires in COVID-19. Method: immunoSEQ multiplex PCR; TCRdb's copy keeps in-frame clones and lacks some. This repertoire shows 120,000 to 150,000 clones, approximately 87% found once; its top ten account for 8.5% to 9%. The specimen sequenced was peripheral blood. The receptors stem from a woman aged 50 to 60 with active or convalescent COVID-19.

This clone was counted only a few times. The chain joins TRBV11-2 to TRBJ1-2; D call uncertain. The CDR3 sequence is 11 residues long. Trimming took off 6 bases at V and 5 bases at J, with 7 bases between the two ends. Germline V gene sequence: CDR1 SGHAT, CDR2 FQNNGV. In DNA, the CDR3 is TGTGCCAGCAGGGACTTTTATGGCTACACCTTC. Protein sequence: CASRDFYGYTF.

The chain joins TRBV24-1 to TRBJ2-7; TRBD1 matches 7 bases. The CDR3 has 16 amino acids. V was pared by 5 bases and J by 3 bases, with 12 bases of the junction left unmatched. The germline gives CDR1 KGHDR, CDR2 SFDVKD. The CDR3 nucleotides are TGTGCCACCAGTGGGGGACCGGGACAGTCAAACTACGAGCAGTACTTC. It translates to CATSGGPGQSNYEQYF.

This chain's CDR3 is CASSTQNSPLHF. DNA for the CDR3: TGTGCCAGTAGTACCCAAAATTCACCCCTCCACTTT. The chain recombines TRBV19 with TRBJ1-6; D is ambiguous. V lost 4 bases, J lost 7 bases, and 5 bases lay in between. Looked up from germline, CDR1 is LNHDA and CDR2 is SQIVND (reference sequence). There are 12 residues in the CDR3.

This sequence joins TRBV27 and TRBJ1-3, with 8 bases matching TRBD1. Germline lookup yields CDR1 MNHEY and CDR2 SMNVEV (reference sequence). The CDR3 spans 18 residues. J lost 7 bases, V lost 5 bases, and 19 bases had no gene match. CDR3 DNA: TGTGCCAGCAGTCCCAACACATGGACAGGGAATGTGGGGAACACCATATATTTT. Translating gives CASSPNTWTGNVGNTIYF.

The chain's CDR3 is CASSFTGGYETQYF. The CDR3 nucleotides read TGCGCCAGCAGCTTCACAGGGGGCTATGAGACCCAGTACTTC. The chain carries TRBV5-1 and TRBJ2-5, with 9 bases that match TRBD1. CDR1 SGHRS and CDR2 YFSETQ come from the germline V gene. Losses at the gene ends were 2 bases for V and 5 bases for J; bases not matched to a gene: 4. The CDR3 consists of 14 residues.

The chain links TRBV2 to TRBJ1-1; D unclear. The CDR3 runs to 12 residues. Trimming pared 7 bases from V and 10 bases from J, leaving 16 bases between. Germline CDR1 reads SNHLY; CDR2 reads FYNNEI. Here the CDR3 DNA reads TGTGCCAGCATGACCGATTGGGCAAGAGCTTTCTTT. It specifies CASMTDWARAFF.

The genes are TRBV5-6 and TRBJ2-5; 9 bases line up with TRBD2. The J segment lost 5 bases and the V segment lost 4 bases, leaving 9 bases of the junction unmatched. The CDR3 is 15 residues long. Germline-derived CDR1 and CDR2 are SGHDT and YYEEEE. CDR3 amino acids: CASSNPQSGGETQYF. In DNA form, the CDR3 reads TGTGCCAGCAGCAACCCGCAAAGCGGGGGGGAGACCCAGTACTTC.

This sequence joins TRBV4-1 and TRBJ1-1; 8 bases are shared with TRBD1. Germline V gene lookup returns CDR1 MGHRA and CDR2 YSYEKL. Trimming removed 1 base from V and 7 bases from J; junction bases left unmatched: 2. The CDR3 spans 13 residues. The CDR3 region is CASSQVQGVEAFF. CDR3 in DNA: TGCGCCAGCAGCCAAGTACAGGGGGTTGAAGCTTTCTTT.

The CDR3 DNA reads TGTGCCAGCAGTGATGCCAGCGCCTACAATGAGCAGTTCTTC. Its translation is CASSDASAYNEQFF. V and J are TRBV25-1 and TRBJ2-1; no firm D call. Germline CDR1 MGHDK, CDR2 SYGVNS. Trimming pared 3 bases from V and 2 bases from J, leaving 8 bases between. This CDR3 spans 14 amino acids.

V gene TRBV5-4 combines with J gene TRBJ2-1, with 11 bases identical to TRBD2. CDR3 size: 15 residues. The germline V gene has CDR1 SGHNT and CDR2 YYREEE (reference sequence). The V and J ends lost 4 bases and 6 bases, in that order; junction bases with no gene match: 6. The CDR3 reads CASSPGTSGTNEQFF. The CDR3 DNA sequence: TGTGCCAGCAGCCCCGGGACTAGCGGAACCAATGAGCAGTTCTTC. Complete variable domain (other parts from reference TRBV5-4 and TRBJ2-1): ETGVTQSPTHLIKTRGQQVTLRCSSQSGHNTVSWYQQALGQGPQFIFQYYREEENGRGNFPPRFSGLQFPNYSSELNVNALELDDSALYLCASSPGTSGTNEQFFGPGTRLTVL.

This clone occurred a few times. The chain is built from TRBV19 and TRBJ1-3; D gene uncertain. The CDR3 has 13 residues. Germline V lookup: CDR1 LNHDA, CDR2 SQIVND (reference sequence). V lost 5 bases, J lost 2 bases, and 7 bases lay in between. The CDR3 sequence: CASSGSTGNTIYF. CDR3 bases: TGTGCCAGTAGTGGGAGCACTGGAAACACCATATATTTT.

The CDR3 DNA reads TGTGCCAGCAGCCAGAACTATGGCTACACCTTC. This codes for CASSQNYGYTF. This chain joins TRBV6-5 and TRBJ1-2; no clear D. The V end was cut by 6 bases, the J end by 2 bases, with 4 bases between. The CDR3 runs to 11 residues. Germline V gene sequence: CDR1 MNHEY, CDR2 SVGAGI.

The rearrangement links TRBV4-3 to TRBJ2-1; TRBD2 aligns across 13 bases. CDR1 is LGHNA, CDR2 YSLEER, per germline. V lost 0 bases, J lost 6 bases, and 5 bases stayed unmatched. The CDR3 is 17 amino acids. The CDR3 nucleotides read TGCGCCAGCAGCCAAGATCTTGGACTAGCGGGGGCCAATGAGCAGTTCTTC. Protein: CASSQDLGLAGANEQFF.

This clone was seen only a few times. This chain connects TRBV29-1 to TRBJ2-7; 8 bases line up with TRBD1. The V gene's germline CDR1 is SQVTM and CDR2 ANQGSEA. V lost 5 bases to trimming and J lost 5 bases; unmatched junction nucleotides: 14. CDR3 size: 15 residues. CDR3 nucleotides: TGCAGCGTTAGGGACAGGAAAAAGGGTTTCGACGAGCAGTACTTC. This gives the protein CSVRDRKKGFDEQYF.

V gene TRBV7-2 combines with J gene TRBJ2-2; 8 nucleotides agree with TRBD2. This CDR3 comprises 17 residues. J gave up 3 bases and V 3 bases, and 9 bases lay outside the gene matches. CDR1 is SGHTA, CDR2 FQGNSA, per germline. CDR3 coding DNA: TGTGCCAGCAGCTTCCAAAGCGGGGGAGGTTACACCGGGGAGCTGTTTTTT. This encodes CASSFQSGGGYTGELFF.

The chain uses TRBV11-2 and TRBJ1-1; perhaps TRBD1 as D (5 bases). V was cut by 2 bases and J by 2 bases, with 12 bases left in between. Germline loops: CDR1 SGHAT, CDR2 FQNNGV. This CDR3 contains 15 residues. Here the CDR3 DNA reads TGTGCCAGCAGCTTAAGTTGGGGGGGTAACACTGAAGCTTTCTTT. Its translation: CASSLSWGGNTEAFF.